This T cell receptor beta chain was observed in a study of blood T cell repertoires in COVID-19. Turning to the study itself: Both acute and convalescent COVID-19 samples were obtained from the United States, Italy and Spain. PBMCs, B-cell-depleted T cells, or T cells provided the cDNA or gDNA that made up the material.

Per the authors' pipeline: Quantification of nucleated cells was approximated via reference gene primer amplification. The protocol was immunoSEQ multiplex PCR, while the TCRdb copy is restricted to in-frame clones and leaves out a portion. D and trimming come from the DNA, and the V and J calls and clone size come from that table. There are 150,000 to 200,000 clones in the sample; 70% to 90% occur only once, and roughly 21% lies in the top ten. Germline V gene sequence: CDR1 SNHLY, CDR2 FYNNEI. V was trimmed by 7 bases and J by 0 bases, leaving 3 bases between them. The CDR3 contains 11 residues. This clonotype originated in a man aged 55 to 70 with active or convalescent COVID-19. The specimen sequenced was peripheral blood. The rearrangement links TRBV2 to TRBJ1-1, with D uncertain. CDR3 region: CASTLNTEAFF. CDR3 sequence (DNA): TGTGCCAGCACATTGAACACTGAAGCTTTCTTT.